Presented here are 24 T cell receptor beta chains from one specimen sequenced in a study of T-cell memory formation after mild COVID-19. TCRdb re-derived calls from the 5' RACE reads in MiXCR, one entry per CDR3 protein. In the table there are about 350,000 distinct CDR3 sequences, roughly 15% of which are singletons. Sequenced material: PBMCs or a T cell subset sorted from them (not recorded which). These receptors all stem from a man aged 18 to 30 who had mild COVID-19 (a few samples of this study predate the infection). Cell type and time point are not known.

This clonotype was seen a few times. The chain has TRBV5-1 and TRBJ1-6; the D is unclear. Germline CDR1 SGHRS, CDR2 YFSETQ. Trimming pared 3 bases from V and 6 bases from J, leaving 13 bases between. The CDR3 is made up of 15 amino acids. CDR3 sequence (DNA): TGCGCCAGCAGCTCACAAAACGGAGCTAATTCACCCCTCCACTTT. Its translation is CASSSQNGANSPLHF.

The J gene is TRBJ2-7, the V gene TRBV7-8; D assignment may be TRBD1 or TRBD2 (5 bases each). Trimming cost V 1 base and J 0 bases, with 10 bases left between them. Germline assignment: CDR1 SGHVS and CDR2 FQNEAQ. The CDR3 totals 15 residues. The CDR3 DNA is TGTGCCAGCAGCTTAGGGGACGGAACCTCCTACGAGCAGTACGTC. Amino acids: CASSLGDGTSYEQYV.

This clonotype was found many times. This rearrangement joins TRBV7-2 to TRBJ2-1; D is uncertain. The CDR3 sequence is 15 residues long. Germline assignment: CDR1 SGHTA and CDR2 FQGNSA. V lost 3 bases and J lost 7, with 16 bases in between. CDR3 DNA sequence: TGTGCCAGCAGCTTTTATGTCGAAGCTCGAAATGAGCAGTTCTTC. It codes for CASSFYVEARNEQFF.

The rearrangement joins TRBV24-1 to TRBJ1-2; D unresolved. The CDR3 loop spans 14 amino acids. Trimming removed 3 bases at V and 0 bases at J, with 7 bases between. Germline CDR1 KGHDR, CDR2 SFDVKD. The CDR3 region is CATSDGPANYGYTF. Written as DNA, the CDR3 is TGTGCCACCAGTGATGGGCCAGCTAACTATGGCTACACCTTC.

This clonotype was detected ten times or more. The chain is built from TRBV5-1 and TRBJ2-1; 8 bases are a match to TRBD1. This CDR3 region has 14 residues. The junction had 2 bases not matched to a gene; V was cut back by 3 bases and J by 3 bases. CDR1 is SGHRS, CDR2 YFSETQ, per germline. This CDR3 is CASSSGTGYNEQFF. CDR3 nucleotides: TGCGCCAGCAGCTCGGGGACAGGCTACAATGAGCAGTTCTTC.

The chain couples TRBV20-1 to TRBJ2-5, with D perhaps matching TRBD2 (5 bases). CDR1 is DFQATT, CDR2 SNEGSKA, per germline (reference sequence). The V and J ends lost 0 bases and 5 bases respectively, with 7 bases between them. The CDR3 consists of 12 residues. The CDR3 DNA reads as TGCAGTGCTAGAGAGCCTAGCGAGACCCAGTACTTC. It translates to CSAREPSETQYF.

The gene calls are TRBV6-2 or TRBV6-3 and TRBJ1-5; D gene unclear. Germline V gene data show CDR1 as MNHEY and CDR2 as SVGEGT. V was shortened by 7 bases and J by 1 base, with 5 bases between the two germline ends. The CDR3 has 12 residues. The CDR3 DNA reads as TGTGCCAGCACAACAAGCAATCAGCCCCAGCATTTT. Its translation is CASTTSNQPQHF.

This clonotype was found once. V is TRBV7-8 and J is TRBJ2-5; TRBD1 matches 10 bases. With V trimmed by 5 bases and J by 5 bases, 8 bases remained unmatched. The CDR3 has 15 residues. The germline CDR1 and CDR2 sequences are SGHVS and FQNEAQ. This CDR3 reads CASSPPGQGWETQYF. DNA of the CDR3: TGTGCCAGCAGCCCTCCGGGACAGGGGTGGGAGACCCAGTACTTC.

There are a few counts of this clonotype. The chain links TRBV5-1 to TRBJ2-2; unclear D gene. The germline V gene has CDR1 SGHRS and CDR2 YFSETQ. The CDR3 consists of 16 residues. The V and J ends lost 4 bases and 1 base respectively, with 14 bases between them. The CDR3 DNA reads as TGCGCCAGCAGCCTCCCCGGGTTTAAGAACACCGGGGAGCTGTTTTTT. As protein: CASSLPGFKNTGELFF.

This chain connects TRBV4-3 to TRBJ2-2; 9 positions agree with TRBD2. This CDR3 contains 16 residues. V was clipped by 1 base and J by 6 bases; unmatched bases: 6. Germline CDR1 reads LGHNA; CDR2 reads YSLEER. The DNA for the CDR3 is TGCGCCAGCAGCCAAGGGAGCGGGGGGCCCCCCGGGGAGCTGTTTTTT. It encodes CASSQGSGGPPGELFF.

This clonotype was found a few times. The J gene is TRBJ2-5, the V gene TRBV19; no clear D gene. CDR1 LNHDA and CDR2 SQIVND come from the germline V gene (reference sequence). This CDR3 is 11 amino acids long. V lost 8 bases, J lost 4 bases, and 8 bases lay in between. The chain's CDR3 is CASATVETQYF. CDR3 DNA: TGTGCCAGTGCGACGGTAGAGACCCAGTACTTC.

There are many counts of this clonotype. The CDR3 DNA sequence: TGTGCCAGCAGCTTGGGACAGGGAGTTGAAAAACTGTTTTTT. This gives the protein CASSLGQGVEKLFF. The rearrangement joins TRBV7-9 to TRBJ1-4; 9 bases fit TRBD1. Germline CDR1 reads SEHNR; CDR2 reads FQNEAQ (reference sequence). Trimming at V came to 3 bases and at J to 7 bases, leaving 3 bases not matched to a gene. CDR3 length: 14 amino acids.

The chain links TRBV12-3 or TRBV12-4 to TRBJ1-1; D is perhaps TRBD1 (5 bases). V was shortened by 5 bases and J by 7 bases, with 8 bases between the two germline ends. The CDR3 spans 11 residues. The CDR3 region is CASSGGNEAFF. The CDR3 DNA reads TGTGCCAGCAGTGGGGGGAATGAAGCTTTCTTT.

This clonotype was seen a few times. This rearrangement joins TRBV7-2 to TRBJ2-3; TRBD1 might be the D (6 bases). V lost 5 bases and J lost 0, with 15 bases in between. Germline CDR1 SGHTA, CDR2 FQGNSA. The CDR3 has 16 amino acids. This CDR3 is CASSPRPQGSTDTQYF. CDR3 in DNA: TGTGCCAGCAGCCCTAGGCCGCAGGGGAGCACAGATACGCAGTATTTT.

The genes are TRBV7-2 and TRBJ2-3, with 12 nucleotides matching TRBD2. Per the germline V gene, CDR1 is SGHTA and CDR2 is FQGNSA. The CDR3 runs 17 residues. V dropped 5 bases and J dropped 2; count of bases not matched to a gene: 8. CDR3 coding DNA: TGTGCCAGCAGCACGAGACTAGCGGGGGAACCCACAGATACGCAGTATTTT. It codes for CASSTRLAGEPTDTQYF.

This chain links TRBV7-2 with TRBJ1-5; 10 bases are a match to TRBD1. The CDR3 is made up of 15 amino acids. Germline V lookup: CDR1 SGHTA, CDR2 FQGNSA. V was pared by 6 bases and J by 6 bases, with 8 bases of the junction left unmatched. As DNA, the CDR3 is TGTGCCAGCAGTTCTGGACAGGGGGGCAGTCAGCCCCAGCATTTT. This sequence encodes CASSSGQGGSQPQHF.

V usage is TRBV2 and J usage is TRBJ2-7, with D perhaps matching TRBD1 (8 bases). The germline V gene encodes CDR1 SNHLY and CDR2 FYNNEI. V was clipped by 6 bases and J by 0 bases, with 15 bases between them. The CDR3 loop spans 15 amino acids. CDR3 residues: CASSQRDRSSYEQYF. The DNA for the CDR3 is TGTGCCAGCAGCCAGCGGGACAGGAGCTCCTACGAGCAGTACTTC.

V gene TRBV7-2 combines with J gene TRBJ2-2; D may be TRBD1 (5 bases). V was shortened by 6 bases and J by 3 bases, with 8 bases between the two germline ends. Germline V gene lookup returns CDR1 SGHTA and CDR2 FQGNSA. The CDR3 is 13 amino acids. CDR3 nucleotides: TGTGCCAGCAGACAACAGGACACCGGGGAGCTGTTTTTT. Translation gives CASRQQDTGELFF. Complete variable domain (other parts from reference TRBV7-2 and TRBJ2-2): GAGVSQSPSNKVTEKGKDVELRCDPISGHTALYWYRQSLGQGLEFLIYFQGNSAPDKSGLPSDRFSAERTGGSVSTLTIQRTQQEDSAVYLCASRQQDTGELFFGEGSRLTVL.

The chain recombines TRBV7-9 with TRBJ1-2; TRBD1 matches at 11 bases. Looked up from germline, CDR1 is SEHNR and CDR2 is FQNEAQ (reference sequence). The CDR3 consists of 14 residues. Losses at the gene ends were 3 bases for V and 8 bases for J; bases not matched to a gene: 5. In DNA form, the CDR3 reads TGTGCCAGCAGCTTGAGGACAGGGGGCGGAGGCTACACCTTC. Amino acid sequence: CASSLRTGGGGYTF.

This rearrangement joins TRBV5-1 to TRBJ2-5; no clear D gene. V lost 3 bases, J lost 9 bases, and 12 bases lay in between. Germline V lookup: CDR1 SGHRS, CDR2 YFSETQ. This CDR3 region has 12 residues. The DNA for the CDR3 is TGCGCCAGCAGCTCAACGACTGTGGCCCAGTACTTC. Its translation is CASSSTTVAQYF.

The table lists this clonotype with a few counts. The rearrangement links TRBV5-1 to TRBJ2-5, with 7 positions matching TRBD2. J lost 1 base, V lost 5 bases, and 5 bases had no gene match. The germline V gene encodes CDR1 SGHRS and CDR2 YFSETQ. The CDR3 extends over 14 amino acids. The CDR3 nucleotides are TGCGCCAGCAGGATCGGGGGGTCCCAAGAGACCCAGTACTTC. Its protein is CASRIGGSQETQYF. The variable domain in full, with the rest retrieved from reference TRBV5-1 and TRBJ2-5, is KAGVTQTPRYLIKTRGQQVTLSCSPISGHRSVSWYQQTPGQGLQFLFEYFSETQRNKGNFPGRFSGRQFSNSRSEMNVSTLELGDSALYLCASRIGGSQETQYFGPGTRLLVL.

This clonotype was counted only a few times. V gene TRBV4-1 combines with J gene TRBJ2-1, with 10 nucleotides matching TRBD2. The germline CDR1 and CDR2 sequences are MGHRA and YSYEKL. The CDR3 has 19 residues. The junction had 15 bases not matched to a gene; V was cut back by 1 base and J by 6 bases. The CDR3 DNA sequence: TGCGCCAGCAGCCAAGGTGCCAGCGGGGGGGCCATTTTCTCCAATGAGCAGTTCTTC. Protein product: CASSQGASGGAIFSNEQFF.

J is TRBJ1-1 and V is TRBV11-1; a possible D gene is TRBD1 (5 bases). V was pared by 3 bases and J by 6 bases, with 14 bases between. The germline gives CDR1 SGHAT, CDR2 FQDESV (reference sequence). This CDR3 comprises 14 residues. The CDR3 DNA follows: TGTGCCAGCAGCTTCATTAAGGGGACCCCTGAAGCTTTCTTT. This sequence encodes CASSFIKGTPEAFF.

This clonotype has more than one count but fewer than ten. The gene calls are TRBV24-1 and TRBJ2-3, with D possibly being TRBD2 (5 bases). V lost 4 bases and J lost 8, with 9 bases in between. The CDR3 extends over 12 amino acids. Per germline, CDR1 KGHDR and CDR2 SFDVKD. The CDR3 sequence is CATSETGLTQYF. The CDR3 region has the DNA TGTGCCACCAGTGAGACCGGACTTACGCAGTATTTT.